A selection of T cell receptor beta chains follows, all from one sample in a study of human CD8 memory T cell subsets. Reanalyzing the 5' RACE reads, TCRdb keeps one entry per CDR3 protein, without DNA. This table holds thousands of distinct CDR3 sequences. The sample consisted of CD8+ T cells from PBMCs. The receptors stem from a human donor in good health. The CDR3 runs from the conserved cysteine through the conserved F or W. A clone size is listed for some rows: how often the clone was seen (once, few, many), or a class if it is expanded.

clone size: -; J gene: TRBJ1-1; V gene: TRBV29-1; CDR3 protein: CSGLGGVRTEAFF
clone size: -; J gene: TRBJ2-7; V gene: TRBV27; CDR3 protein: CASSQRQAGTEQYF
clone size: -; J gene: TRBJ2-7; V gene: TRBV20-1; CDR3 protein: CSARGGQGLSDSYEQYF
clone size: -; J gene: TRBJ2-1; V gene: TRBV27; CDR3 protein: CASSRLGGVSNEQFF
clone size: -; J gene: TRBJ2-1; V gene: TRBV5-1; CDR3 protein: CATRGLAGINEQFF
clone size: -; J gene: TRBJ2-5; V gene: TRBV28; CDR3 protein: CASSFSETQYF
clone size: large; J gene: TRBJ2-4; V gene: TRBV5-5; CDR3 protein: CASSLVGPGESIQYF
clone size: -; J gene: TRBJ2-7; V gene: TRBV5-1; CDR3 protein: CASSPYLGTLIYEQYF
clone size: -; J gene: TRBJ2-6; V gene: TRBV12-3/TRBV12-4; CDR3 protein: CASSPRGQAAGANVLTF
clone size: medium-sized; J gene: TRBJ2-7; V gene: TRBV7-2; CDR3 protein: CASSGPPREQYF
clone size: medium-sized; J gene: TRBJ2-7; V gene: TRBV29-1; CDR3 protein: CSVEDTFYEQYF
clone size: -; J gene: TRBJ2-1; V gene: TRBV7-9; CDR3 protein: CAINRGNEQFF
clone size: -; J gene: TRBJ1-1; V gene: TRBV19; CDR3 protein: CASSIGGAGNTEAFF
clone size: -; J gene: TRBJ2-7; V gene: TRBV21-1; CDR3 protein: CASRLRIPWPYEQYF
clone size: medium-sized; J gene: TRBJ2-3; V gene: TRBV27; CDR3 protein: CASSPMTGLGADTQYF
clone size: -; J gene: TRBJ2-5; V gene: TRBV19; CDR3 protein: CASSAFGGMGETQYF
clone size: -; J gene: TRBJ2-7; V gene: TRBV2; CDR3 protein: CASSDGRAYEQYF
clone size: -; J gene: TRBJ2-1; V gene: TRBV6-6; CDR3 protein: CASSRWGQGAANEQFF
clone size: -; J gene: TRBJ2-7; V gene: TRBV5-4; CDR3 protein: CASRPDNIYEQYF
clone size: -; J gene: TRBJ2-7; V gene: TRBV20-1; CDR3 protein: CSARLEGNWYEQYF
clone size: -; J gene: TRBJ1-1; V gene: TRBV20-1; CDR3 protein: CSAAGVLNGEAFF